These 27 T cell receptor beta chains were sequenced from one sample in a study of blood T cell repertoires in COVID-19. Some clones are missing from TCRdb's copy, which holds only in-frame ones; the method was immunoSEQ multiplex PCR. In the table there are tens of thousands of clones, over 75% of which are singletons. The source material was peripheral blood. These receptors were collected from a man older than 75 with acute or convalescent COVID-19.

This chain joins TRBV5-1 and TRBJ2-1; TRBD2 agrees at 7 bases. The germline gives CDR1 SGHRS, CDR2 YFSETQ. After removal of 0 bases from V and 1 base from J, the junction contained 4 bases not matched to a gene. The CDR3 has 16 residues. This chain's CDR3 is CASSLGPSGSYNEQFF. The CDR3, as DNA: TGCGCCAGCAGCTTGGGACCTAGCGGTTCCTACAATGAGCAGTTCTTC. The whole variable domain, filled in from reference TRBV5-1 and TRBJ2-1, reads KAGVTQTPRYLIKTRGQQVTLSCSPISGHRSVSWYQQTPGQGLQFLFEYFSETQRNKGNFPGRFSGRQFSNSRSEMNVSTLELGDSALYLCASSLGPSGSYNEQFFGPGTRLTVL.

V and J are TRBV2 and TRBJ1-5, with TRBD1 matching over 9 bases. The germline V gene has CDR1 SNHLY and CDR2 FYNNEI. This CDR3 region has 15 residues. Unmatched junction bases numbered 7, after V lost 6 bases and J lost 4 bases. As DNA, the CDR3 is TGTGCCAGCAGCTTTACAGGGGGCGCAAATCAGCCCCAGCATTTT. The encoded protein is CASSFTGGANQPQHF.

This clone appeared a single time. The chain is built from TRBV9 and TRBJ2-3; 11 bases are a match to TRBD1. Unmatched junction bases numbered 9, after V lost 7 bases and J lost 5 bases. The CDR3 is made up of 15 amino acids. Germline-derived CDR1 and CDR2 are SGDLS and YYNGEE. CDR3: CASGGRTGGRDTQYF. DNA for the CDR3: TGTGCCAGCGGTGGCAGGACAGGGGGCCGAGATACGCAGTATTTT.

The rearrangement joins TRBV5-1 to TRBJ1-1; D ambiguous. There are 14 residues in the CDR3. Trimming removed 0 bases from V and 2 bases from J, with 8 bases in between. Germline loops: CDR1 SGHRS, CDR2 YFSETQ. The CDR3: CASSLADINTEAFF. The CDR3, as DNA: TGCGCCAGCAGCTTGGCCGACATTAACACTGAAGCTTTCTTT.

CDR3 in amino acids: CASSVATSGYEQYF. DNA of the CDR3: TGTGCCAGCAGCGTAGCAACTAGCGGCTACGAGCAGTACTTC. The chain combines TRBV9 with TRBJ2-7; 8 nucleotides line up with TRBD2. The CDR3 spans 14 residues. In germline, CDR1 is SGDLS, CDR2 YYNGEE. J lost 3 bases, V lost 0 bases, and 2 bases had no gene match.

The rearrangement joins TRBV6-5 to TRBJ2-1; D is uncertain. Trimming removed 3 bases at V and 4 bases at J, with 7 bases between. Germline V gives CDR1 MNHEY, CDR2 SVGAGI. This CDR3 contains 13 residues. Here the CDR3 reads CASSYSSYNEQFF. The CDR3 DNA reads TGTGCCAGCAGTTATAGCAGTTACAATGAGCAGTTCTTC.

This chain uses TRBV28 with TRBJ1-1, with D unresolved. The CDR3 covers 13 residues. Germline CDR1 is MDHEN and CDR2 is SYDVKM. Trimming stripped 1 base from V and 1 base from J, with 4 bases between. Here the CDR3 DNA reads TGTGCCAGCAGTTTATCAGGGAACACTGAAGCTTTCTTT. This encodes CASSLSGNTEAFF.

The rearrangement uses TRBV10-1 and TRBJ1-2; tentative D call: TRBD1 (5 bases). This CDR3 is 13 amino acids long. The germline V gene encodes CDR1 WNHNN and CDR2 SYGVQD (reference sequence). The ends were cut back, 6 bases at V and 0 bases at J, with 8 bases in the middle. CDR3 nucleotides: TGCGCCAGCAGCCCGGGGGCTAACTATGGCTACACCTTC. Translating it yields CASSPGANYGYTF.

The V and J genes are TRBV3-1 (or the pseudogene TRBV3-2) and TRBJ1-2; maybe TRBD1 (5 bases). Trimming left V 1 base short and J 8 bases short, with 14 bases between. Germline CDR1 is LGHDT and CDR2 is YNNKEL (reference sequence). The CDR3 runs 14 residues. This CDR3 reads CASSQGTSSGGYTF. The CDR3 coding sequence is TGTGCCAGCAGCCAAGGGACATCTTCGGGCGGCTACACCTTC.

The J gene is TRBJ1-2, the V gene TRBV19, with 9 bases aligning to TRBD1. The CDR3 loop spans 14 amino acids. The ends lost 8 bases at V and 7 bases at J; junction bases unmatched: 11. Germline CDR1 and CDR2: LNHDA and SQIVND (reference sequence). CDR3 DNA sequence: TGTGCCAGTGTAAGCGGACAGGGGAGAGGTGGCTACACCTTC. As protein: CASVSGQGRGGYTF.

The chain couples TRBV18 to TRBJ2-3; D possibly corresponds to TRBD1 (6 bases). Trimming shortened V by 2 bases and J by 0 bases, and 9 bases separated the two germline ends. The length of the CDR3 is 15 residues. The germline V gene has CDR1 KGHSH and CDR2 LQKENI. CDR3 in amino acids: CASSPKDRSTDTQYF. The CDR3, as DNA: TGTGCCAGCTCACCAAAGGACAGAAGCACAGATACGCAGTATTTT.

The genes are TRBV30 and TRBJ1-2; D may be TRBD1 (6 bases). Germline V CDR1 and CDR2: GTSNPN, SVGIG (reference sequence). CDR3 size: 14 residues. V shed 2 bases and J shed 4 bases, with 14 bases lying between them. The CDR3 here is CAWSMGGRRYGYTF. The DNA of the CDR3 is TGTGCCTGGAGTATGGGGGGGCGACGCTATGGCTACACCTTC.

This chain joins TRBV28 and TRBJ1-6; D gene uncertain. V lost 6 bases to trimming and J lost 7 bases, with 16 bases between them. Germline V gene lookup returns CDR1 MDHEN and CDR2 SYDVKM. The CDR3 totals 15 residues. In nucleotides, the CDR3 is TGTGCCAGCAGGCTCCCAGGTACTAGCAATTCACCCCTCCACTTT. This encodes CASRLPGTSNSPLHF.

For the CDR3, the DNA is TGTGCCAGCAGTTTACTAGCGGCGAACACCGGGGAGCTGTTTTTT. Protein sequence: CASSLLAANTGELFF. V is TRBV27 and J is TRBJ2-2, with 7 bases matching TRBD2. Per the germline V gene, CDR1 is MNHEY and CDR2 is SMNVEV (reference sequence). The V segment lost 2 bases and the J segment 0 bases; nucleotides outside the gene matches: 0. The CDR3 is 15 residues long.

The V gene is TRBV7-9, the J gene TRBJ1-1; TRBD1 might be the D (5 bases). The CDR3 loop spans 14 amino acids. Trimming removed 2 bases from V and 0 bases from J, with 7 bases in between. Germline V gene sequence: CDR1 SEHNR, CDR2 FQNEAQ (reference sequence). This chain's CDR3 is CASSLTGMNTEAFF. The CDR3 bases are TGTGCCAGCAGCTTAACAGGTATGAACACTGAAGCTTTCTTT.

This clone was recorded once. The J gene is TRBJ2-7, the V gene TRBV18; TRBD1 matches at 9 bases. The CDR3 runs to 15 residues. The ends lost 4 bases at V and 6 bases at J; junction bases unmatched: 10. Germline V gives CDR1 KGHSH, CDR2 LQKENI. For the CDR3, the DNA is TGTGCCAGCTCACTCGGGACAGGGAATGGGCTCGAGCAGTACTTC. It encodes CASSLGTGNGLEQYF.

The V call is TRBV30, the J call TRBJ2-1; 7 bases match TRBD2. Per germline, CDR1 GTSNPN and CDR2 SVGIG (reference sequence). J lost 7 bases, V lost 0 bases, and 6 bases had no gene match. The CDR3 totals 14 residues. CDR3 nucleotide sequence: TGTGCCTGGAGTGTGGGAGGGAGCCTTAATGAGCAGTTCTTC. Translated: CAWSVGGSLNEQFF. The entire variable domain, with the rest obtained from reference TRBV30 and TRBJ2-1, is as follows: SQTIHQWPATLVQPVGSPLSLECTVEGTSNPNLYWYRQAAGRGLQLLFYSVGIGQISSEVPQNLSASRPQDRQFILSSKKLLLSDSGFYLCAWSVGGSLNEQFFGPGTRLTVL.

CDR3 region: CASSETGLGYGYTF. The CDR3 DNA is TGTGCCAGCAGTGAAACAGGGCTAGGATATGGCTACACCTTC. This chain links TRBV6-1 with TRBJ1-2; a possible D gene is TRBD1 (6 bases). CDR1 is MNHNS and CDR2 is SASEGT in the germline V gene. V lost 2 bases, J lost 5 bases, and 12 bases lay in between. The CDR3 totals 14 residues.

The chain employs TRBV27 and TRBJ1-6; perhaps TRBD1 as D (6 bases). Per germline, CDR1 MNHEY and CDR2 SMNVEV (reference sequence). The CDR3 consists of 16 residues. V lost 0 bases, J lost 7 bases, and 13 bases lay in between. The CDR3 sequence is CASSLSQARGNSPLHF. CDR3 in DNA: TGTGCCAGCAGTTTATCACAGGCGAGGGGGAATTCACCCCTCCACTTT.

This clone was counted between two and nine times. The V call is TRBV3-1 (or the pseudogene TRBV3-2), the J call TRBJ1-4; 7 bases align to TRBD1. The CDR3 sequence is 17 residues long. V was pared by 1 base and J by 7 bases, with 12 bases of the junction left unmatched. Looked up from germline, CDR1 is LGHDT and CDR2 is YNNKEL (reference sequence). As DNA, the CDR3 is TGTGCCAGCAGCCAAGGCGGCCCAGGGGGGACTTTTGAAAAACTGTTTTTT. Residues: CASSQGGPGGTFEKLFF.

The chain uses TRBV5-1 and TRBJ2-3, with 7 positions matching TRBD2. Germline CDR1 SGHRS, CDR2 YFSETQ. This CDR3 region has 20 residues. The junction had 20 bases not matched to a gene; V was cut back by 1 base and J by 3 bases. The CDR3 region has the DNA TGCGCCAGCAGCTTGCTGGCAGGCCTCGGGGTAGGACTAGGGACAGATACGCAGTATTTT. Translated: CASSLLAGLGVGLGTDTQYF.

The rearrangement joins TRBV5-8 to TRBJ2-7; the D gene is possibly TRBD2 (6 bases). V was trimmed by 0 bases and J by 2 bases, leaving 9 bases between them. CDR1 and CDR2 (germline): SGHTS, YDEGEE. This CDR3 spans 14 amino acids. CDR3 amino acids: CASSLVAVAYEQYF. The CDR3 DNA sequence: TGTGCCAGCAGCTTGGTAGCGGTGGCCTACGAGCAGTACTTC.

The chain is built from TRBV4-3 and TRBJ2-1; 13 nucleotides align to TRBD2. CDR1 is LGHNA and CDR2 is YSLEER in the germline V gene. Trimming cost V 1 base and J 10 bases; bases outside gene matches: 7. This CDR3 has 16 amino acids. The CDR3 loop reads CASSQGTSGSRKEQFF. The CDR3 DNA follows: TGCGCCAGCAGCCAAGGGACTAGCGGGAGCAGGAAGGAGCAGTTCTTC.

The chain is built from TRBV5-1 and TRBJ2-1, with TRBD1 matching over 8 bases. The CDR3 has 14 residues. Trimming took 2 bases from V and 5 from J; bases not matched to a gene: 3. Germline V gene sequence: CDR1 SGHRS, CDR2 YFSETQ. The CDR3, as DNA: TGCGCCAGCAGCTTAGGGACAGGAAACAATGAGCAGTTCTTC. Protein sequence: CASSLGTGNNEQFF. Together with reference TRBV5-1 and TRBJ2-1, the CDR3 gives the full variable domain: KAGVTQTPRYLIKTRGQQVTLSCSPISGHRSVSWYQQTPGQGLQFLFEYFSETQRNKGNFPGRFSGRQFSNSRSEMNVSTLELGDSALYLCASSLGTGNNEQFFGPGTRLTVL.

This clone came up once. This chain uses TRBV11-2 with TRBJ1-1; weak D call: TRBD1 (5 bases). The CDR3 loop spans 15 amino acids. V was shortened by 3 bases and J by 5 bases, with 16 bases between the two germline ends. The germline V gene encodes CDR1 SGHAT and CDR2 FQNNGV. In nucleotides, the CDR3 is TGTGCCAGCAGCTTCGTTCGGGGGAAGGGTACTGAAGCTTTCTTT. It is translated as CASSFVRGKGTEAFF.

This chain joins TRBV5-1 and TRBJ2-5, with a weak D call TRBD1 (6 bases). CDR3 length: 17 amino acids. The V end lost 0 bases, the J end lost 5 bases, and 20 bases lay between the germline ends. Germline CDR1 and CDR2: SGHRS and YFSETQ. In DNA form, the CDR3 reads TGCGCCAGCAGCTTGGGACCCACCAGGGGCCTAGGGGAGACCCAGTACTTC. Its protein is CASSLGPTRGLGETQYF.

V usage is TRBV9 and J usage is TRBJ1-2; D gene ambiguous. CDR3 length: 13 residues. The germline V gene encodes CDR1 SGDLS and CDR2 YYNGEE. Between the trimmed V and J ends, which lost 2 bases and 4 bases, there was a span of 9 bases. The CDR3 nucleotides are TGTGCCAGCAGCGTTGGACTGAGCTATGGCTACACCTTC. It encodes CASSVGLSYGYTF.